Each of the 3 T cell receptor beta chains below was sequenced from the same sample in a study of T cells in Graves' hyperthyroidism and ophthalmopathy (dated by TCRdb to between 2018 and 2020). Library preparation was by multiplex PCR. Sequencing took place on an Illumina HiSeq 2000. The TCR beta CDR3 regions were amplified from RNA transcripts. The first round of RT-PCR for the TCR CDR3 was performed with the HTBI primer set and the Qiagen OneStep RT-PCR kit. TCRdb reran the public reads through fastp at Q25 and MiXCR, keeping productive beta chains. A single entry per CDR3 protein holds the most common genes and DNA from its merged rows. The sample table lists some 510,000 distinct CDR3 sequences, less than 25% of them with a count of one. Jointly, the top ten make up around 27% of the sample. Sequenced sample: blood. The source of these receptors is a man younger than 30 with Graves' hyperthyroidism.

This clonotype turned up a few times. A clone one base away is much larger, so this may be a read error. The chain recombines TRBV6-1 with TRBJ1-1, with no clear D. The CDR3 is 14 amino acids. Germline CDR1 is MNHNS and CDR2 is SASEGT. V was clipped by 1 base and J by 1 base, with 7 bases between them. CDR3 residues: CASSEGWENTEAFF. In DNA form, the CDR3 reads TGTGCCAGCAGTGAAGGTTGGGAGAACACTGAAGCTTTCTTT.

The rearrangement uses TRBV6-1 and TRBJ1-1; TRBD1 might be the D (5 bases). CDR1 and CDR2 (germline): MNHNS, SASEGT. The CDR3 is 14 residues long. With 4 bases removed from V and 1 base from J, the gap between germline ends came to 10 bases. CDR3 protein: CASSGGEWNTEAFF. The CDR3 nucleotides read TGTGCCAGCAGTGGGGGGGAATGGAACACTGAAGCTTTCTTT.

In its sample, this clonotype was seen many times. The chain is built from TRBV6-1 and TRBJ2-5; 14 bases line up with TRBD2. V lost 10 bases, J lost 7 bases, and 14 bases stayed unmatched. The germline CDR1 and CDR2 sequences are MNHNS and SASEGT. This CDR3 has 16 residues. In nucleotides, the CDR3 is TGTGCCACCCCCTCGACTAGCGGGGGGGCCTACGTGACCCAGTACTTC. This sequence encodes CATPSTSGGAYVTQYF.